A single sample is the source of the 20 T cell receptor beta chains below, sequenced in a study of T cell repertoires in cytomegalovirus infection. TCRdb independently ran MiXCR on the reads; one entry per CDR3 protein. The sample contains over 300,000 distinct CDR3 sequences, 17% of which appear only once. The sequenced material came from PBMCs. The receptor set was obtained from a human donor in good health (CMV status not recorded). Some clones in this sample may be carry-over from other donors' samples.

This clonotype was detected many times. The J gene is TRBJ1-5, the V gene TRBV28, with 7 bases that match TRBD1. Germline V gene data show CDR1 as MDHEN and CDR2 as SYDVKM. CDR3 length: 17 amino acids. V lost 6 bases to trimming and J lost 1 base; unmatched junction nucleotides: 12. The CDR3 nucleotides are TGTGCCAGCAGCTCACCCCAGACAGGGTGGAGCAATCAGCCCCAGCATTTT. It is translated as CASSSPQTGWSNQPQHF. The full variable domain, completed using reference TRBV28 and TRBJ1-5, is DVKVTQSSRYLVKRTGEKVFLECVQDMDHENMFWYRQDPGLGLRLIYFSYDVKMKEKGDIPEGYSVSREKKERFSLILESASTNQTSMYLCASSSPQTGWSNQPQHFGDGTRLSIL.

This clonotype has only a few counts. The V and J genes are TRBV20-1 and TRBJ1-5; D remains ambiguous. Germline values: CDR1 DFQATT, CDR2 SNEGSKA (reference sequence). This CDR3 has 13 amino acids. V lost 3 bases to trimming and J lost 0 bases, with 6 bases between them. CDR3 in DNA: TGCAGTGCTAGCGTTTATAGCAATCAGCCCCAGCATTTT. This translates into CSASVYSNQPQHF.

This clonotype turned up a few times. The CDR3 bases are TGTGCCAGCAGCCCACGGACAGGGGGCCGGAACATTCAGTACTTC. Translated: CASSPRTGGRNIQYF. This rearrangement joins TRBV7-8 to TRBJ2-4; 11 bases agree with TRBD1. The CDR3 loop spans 15 amino acids. V shed 5 bases, J shed 7 bases, and the junction held 7 bases outside the gene matches. Germline loops: CDR1 SGHVS, CDR2 FQNEAQ.

This clonotype was counted only a few times. The rearrangement uses TRBV9 and TRBJ2-1, with 9 bases lining up with TRBD2. The V segment lost 2 bases and the J segment 10 bases; nucleotides outside the gene matches: 10. Germline CDR1 is SGDLS and CDR2 is YYNGEE. The CDR3 is made up of 15 amino acids. The CDR3 coding sequence is TGTGCCAGCAGCGTTTCGACAGCGACTAGCGGCGAGCAGTTCTTC. Encoded protein: CASSVSTATSGEQFF.

This clonotype was observed at least ten times. The V call is TRBV7-9, the J call TRBJ2-1; 9 positions agree with TRBD1. This CDR3 is built from 15 residues. From germline, CDR1 is SEHNR and CDR2 FQNEAQ (reference sequence). V lost 3 bases to trimming and J lost 8 bases; unmatched junction nucleotides: 8. CDR3 nucleotides: TGTGCCAGCAGCTTGACCGGGACAGGGCCTGATGAGCAGTTCTTC. It translates to CASSLTGTGPDEQFF.

In its sample, this clonotype was seen a few times. CDR3 bases: TGCAGTGCTAGAGGTGGAGATGATAATCAGCCCCAGCATTTT. It encodes CSARGGDDNQPQHF. The chain combines TRBV20-1 with TRBJ1-5; the D is unclear. CDR3 length: 14 residues. Germline V gene lookup returns CDR1 DFQATT and CDR2 SNEGSKA (reference sequence). Trimming left V 1 base short and J 4 bases short, with 11 bases between.

This clonotype was detected many times. This chain uses TRBV7-2 with TRBJ1-4; D perhaps matches TRBD1 (5 bases). The germline V and J ends were trimmed by 1 base and 7 bases, with 10 bases remaining between them. This CDR3 is built from 14 residues. From germline, CDR1 is SGHTA and CDR2 FQGNSA. For the CDR3, the DNA is TGTGCCAGCAGCTTAGGGGGGTCCCTTGAAAAACTGTTTTTT. It translates to CASSLGGSLEKLFF. The variable domain in full, with the rest retrieved from reference TRBV7-2 and TRBJ1-4, is GAGVSQSPSNKVTEKGKDVELRCDPISGHTALYWYRQSLGQGLEFLIYFQGNSAPDKSGLPSDRFSAERTGGSVSTLTIQRTQQEDSAVYLCASSLGGSLEKLFFGSGTQLSVL.

There are many counts of this clonotype. The rearrangement links TRBV11-3 to TRBJ2-1; possible D gene TRBD1, 6 bases. Between the trimmed V and J ends, which lost 4 bases and 4 bases, there was a span of 14 bases. Germline assignment: CDR1 SGHNT and CDR2 YENEEA. The CDR3 is 15 residues long. CDR3 coding DNA: TGTGCCAGCAGCTATGGAAGGGGACAATACAATGAGCAGTTCTTC. It specifies CASSYGRGQYNEQFF.

This clonotype appeared a few times. The gene calls are TRBV6-2 or TRBV6-3 and TRBJ1-1, with D hard to call. Per germline, CDR1 MNHEY and CDR2 SVGEGT. Trimming removed 1 base from V and 4 bases from J, with 10 bases in between. CDR3 length: 14 amino acids. CDR3 sequence: CASSYFSLFTEAFF. In DNA, the CDR3 is TGTGCCAGCAGTTACTTTTCTCTATTCACTGAAGCTTTCTTT.

Ten or more counts support this clonotype. This chain links TRBV7-8 with TRBJ2-4; D is possibly TRBD1 (6 bases). Germline assignment: CDR1 SGHVS and CDR2 FQNEAQ. V dropped 1 base and J dropped 10 bases, with 8 bases sitting between them. The length of the CDR3 is 12 residues. The CDR3 protein is CASSLETGIQYF. Written as DNA, the CDR3 is TGTGCCAGCAGCTTAGAAACAGGGATTCAGTACTTC.

This clonotype appeared many times. The V call is TRBV19, the J call TRBJ1-5; D unclear. This CDR3 has 14 amino acids. The V gene lost 7 bases and the J gene lost 7 bases, with 17 bases spanning the gap. Germline loops: CDR1 LNHDA, CDR2 SQIVND (reference sequence). Here the CDR3 reads CASTTLRESQPQHF. The CDR3, as DNA: TGTGCCAGTACTACCCTGAGGGAGAGCCAGCCCCAGCATTTT.

The chain recombines TRBV6-1 with TRBJ2-5; 12 bases match TRBD2. This CDR3 spans 15 amino acids. The junction had 4 bases not matched to a gene; V was cut back by 7 bases and J by 1 base. Germline V gives CDR1 MNHNS, CDR2 SASEGT. Here the CDR3 reads CASTRGLAGQETQYF. The CDR3 DNA sequence: TGTGCCAGCACCAGGGGACTAGCGGGCCAAGAGACCCAGTACTTC.

This clonotype has a handful of counts. This chain uses TRBV20-1 with TRBJ2-7, with TRBD1 identical over 9 bases. The ends lost 2 bases at V and 3 bases at J; junction bases unmatched: 8. CDR3 length equals 15 residues. Germline loops: CDR1 DFQATT, CDR2 SNEGSKA (reference sequence). CDR3 in amino acids: CSARRADRGDYEQYF. The CDR3 nucleotides are TGCAGTGCTAGAAGGGCGGACAGGGGAGACTACGAGCAGTACTTC.

This clonotype was detected many times. CDR3 sequence: CASRQTGVETQYF. CDR3 coding DNA: TGTGCCAGCAGGCAAACAGGCGTGGAGACCCAGTACTTC. The rearrangement links TRBV28 to TRBJ2-5; D might be TRBD1 (5 bases). Germline values: CDR1 MDHEN, CDR2 SYDVKM. This CDR3 comprises 13 residues. V lost 6 bases and J 5 bases, leaving 13 bases between the germline ends.

This chain uses TRBV2 with TRBJ2-7, with 8 bases identical to TRBD1. V lost 7 bases, J lost 2 bases, and 4 bases stayed unmatched. CDR1 and CDR2 (germline): SNHLY, FYNNEI. CDR3 length: 13 residues. The CDR3 bases are TGTGCCAGCACGGGACAGGCGGCCTACGAGCAGTACTTC. It encodes CASTGQAAYEQYF.

This clonotype has a count of ten or more. CDR3 in DNA: TGTGCCAGCAGCACAGGGGGGGGGACTGAAGCTTTCTTT. This translates into CASSTGGGTEAFF. V gene TRBV6-1 combines with J gene TRBJ1-1; TRBD1 matches at 8 bases. The CDR3 totals 13 residues. The germline gives CDR1 MNHNS, CDR2 SASEGT. J gave up 5 bases and V 6 bases, and 5 bases lay outside the gene matches.

In its sample, this clonotype was seen many times. This chain links TRBV7-2 with TRBJ1-2, with D possibly matching TRBD1 (5 bases). Trimming removed 1 base from V and 4 bases from J, with 10 bases in between. CDR3 length: 14 residues. In germline, CDR1 is SGHTA, CDR2 FQGNSA. Here the CDR3 DNA reads TGTGCCAGCAGCTTAGAGCCGGGGGGCTATGGCTACACCTTC. It is translated as CASSLEPGGYGYTF.

This rearrangement joins TRBV4-3 to TRBJ2-1; possible D gene TRBD1, 6 bases. From germline, CDR1 is LGHNA and CDR2 YSLEER. The CDR3 runs 14 residues. Trimming cost V 5 bases and J 7 bases, with 15 bases left between them. CDR3 in DNA: TGCGCCAGCAGCGAAGGGGGAAGGGCAAATGAGCAGTTCTTC. It specifies CASSEGGRANEQFF.

This sequence joins TRBV28 and TRBJ1-5; tentative D call: TRBD1 (6 bases). The ends were cut back, 8 bases at V and 3 bases at J, with 11 bases in the middle. This CDR3 is 13 amino acids long. Per the germline V gene, CDR1 is MDHEN and CDR2 is SYDVKM. Written as DNA, the CDR3 is TGTGCCAGCCGGGGGGGCAACAATCAGCCCCAGCATTTT. Its translation: CASRGGNNQPQHF.

This clonotype was picked up many times. The chain links TRBV7-2 to TRBJ2-5; D may be TRBD2 (5 bases). Germline values: CDR1 SGHTA, CDR2 FQGNSA. CDR3 length equals 17 residues. V was pared by 4 bases and J by 7 bases, with 25 bases between. The CDR3 DNA reads as TGTGCCAGCAGCTGGACCGGGCCCCTAACCGGAGAGGGGACCCAGTACTTC. Amino acids: CASSWTGPLTGEGTQYF.